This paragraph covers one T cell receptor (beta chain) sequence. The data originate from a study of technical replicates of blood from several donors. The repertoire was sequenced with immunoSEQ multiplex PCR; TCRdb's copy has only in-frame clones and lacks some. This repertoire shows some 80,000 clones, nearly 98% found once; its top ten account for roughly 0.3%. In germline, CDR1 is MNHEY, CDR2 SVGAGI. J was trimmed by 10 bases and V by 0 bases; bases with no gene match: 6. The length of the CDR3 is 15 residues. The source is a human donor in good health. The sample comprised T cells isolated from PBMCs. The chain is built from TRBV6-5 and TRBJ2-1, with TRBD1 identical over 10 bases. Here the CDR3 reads CASSYSVPGQGEQFF. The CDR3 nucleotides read TGTGCCAGCAGTTACTCCGTCCCGGGACAGGGGGAGCAGTTCTTC.